The 24 T cell receptor beta chains below come from one sample, sequenced in a study of Ad26.COV2.S vaccination and SARS-CoV-2 variants. Libraries were prepared by immunoSEQ multiplex PCR; TCRdb keeps only in-frame clonotypes and omits some of them. The sample records under 150,000 clones, just over 85% being singletons. This specimen was peripheral blood, taken after recovery from COVID-19. Receptors originate from a human donor who had recovered from COVID-19.

This clone came up once. J is TRBJ2-1 and V is TRBV12-3 or TRBV12-4; no clear D gene. Trimming cost V 4 bases and J 10 bases, with 11 bases left between them. This CDR3 comprises 12 residues. This CDR3 reads CASSSFGWEQFF. The CDR3 DNA reads as TGTGCCAGCAGTTCCTTCGGGTGGGAGCAGTTCTTC.

This rearrangement joins TRBV16 to TRBJ1-2, with TRBD1 identical over 8 bases. CDR3 length: 15 amino acids. In germline, CDR1 is KGHSY, CDR2 FQNENV. V lost 2 bases to trimming and J lost 5 bases; unmatched junction nucleotides: 7. CDR3 nucleotide sequence: TGTGCCAGCAGCCAACGTTGGCAGGGGGCGTATGGCTACACCTTC. Translated: CASSQRWQGAYGYTF.

The chain carries TRBV13 and TRBJ2-4, with TRBD1 identical over 8 bases. The CDR3 spans 17 residues. J gave up 3 bases and V 2 bases, and 9 bases lay outside the gene matches. The germline gives CDR1 PRHDT, CDR2 FYEKMQ (reference sequence). This CDR3 reads CASSLIDRGKGKNIQYF. The CDR3 DNA is TGTGCCAGCAGCTTAATAGACAGGGGAAAAGGCAAAAACATTCAGTACTTC. The full variable domain, completed using reference TRBV13 and TRBJ2-4, is AAGVIQSPRHLIKEKRETATLKCYPIPRHDTVYWYQQGPGQDPQFLISFYEKMQSDKGSIPDRFSAQQFSDYHSELNMSSLELGDSALYFCASSLIDRGKGKNIQYFGAGTRLSVL.

The chain employs TRBV5-1 and TRBJ2-1; D could derive from TRBD1 or TRBD2 (5 bases each). CDR1 SGHRS and CDR2 YFSETQ come from the germline V gene. V was trimmed by 2 bases and J by 2 bases, leaving 11 bases between them. The CDR3 is 15 residues long. The CDR3 loop is CASSFQGSAYNEQFF. CDR3 DNA sequence: TGCGCCAGCAGCTTCCAGGGTAGCGCCTACAATGAGCAGTTCTTC.

This clone was recorded a few times. The chain is built from TRBV3-1 (or the pseudogene TRBV3-2) and TRBJ2-6; a weak D match, TRBD1 (6 bases). Germline V CDR1 and CDR2: LGHDT, YNNKEL (reference sequence). The V end lost 4 bases, the J end lost 0 bases, and 13 bases lay between the germline ends. This CDR3 is 17 amino acids long. CDR3 DNA: TGTGCCAGCAGCCCCACAGGGCGCCCCTCTGGGGCCAACGTCCTGACTTTC. Translating gives CASSPTGRPSGANVLTF.

This clone was seen a few times. The CDR3, as DNA: TGCGCCAGCAGCTTGGGGTGGCTTAGGGCTTATAATTCACCCCTCCACTTT. Residues: CASSLGWLRAYNSPLHF. The chain is built from TRBV5-1 and TRBJ1-6, with D hard to call. The germline V gene has CDR1 SGHRS and CDR2 YFSETQ. CDR3 size: 17 residues. Trimming left V 0 bases short and J 4 bases short, with 14 bases between.

The V gene is TRBV7-2, the J gene TRBJ2-3; D gene unclear. Trimming left V 2 bases short and J 6 bases short, with 6 bases between. The CDR3 loop spans 12 amino acids. Germline V CDR1 and CDR2: SGHTA, FQGNSA. The CDR3 here is CASSLLDDTQYF. The CDR3 DNA reads as TGTGCCAGCAGCTTATTAGATGATACGCAGTATTTT. The whole variable domain, remainder taken from reference TRBV7-2 and TRBJ2-3, is GAGVSQSPSNKVTEKGKDVELRCDPISGHTALYWYRQSLGQGLEFLIYFQGNSAPDKSGLPSDRFSAERTGGSVSTLTIQRTQQEDSAVYLCASSLLDDTQYFGPGTRLTVL.

V usage is TRBV5-1 and J usage is TRBJ2-7, with a possible D match to TRBD2 (6 bases). This CDR3 has 17 residues. Germline lookup yields CDR1 SGHRS and CDR2 YFSETQ. V lost 3 bases and J lost 0, with 19 bases in between. The CDR3 DNA reads TGCGCCAGCAGCTCGCGGTCCGGGACTGTCAGCTCCTACGAGCAGTACTTC. Translated: CASSSRSGTVSSYEQYF.

Points on this clone: Mismatch with germline at one junction end may stem from a read error. This sequence joins TRBV5-1 and TRBJ1-2; TRBD1 is a possible D gene (5 bases). Germline V lookup: CDR1 SGHRS, CDR2 YFSETQ. CDR3 size: 13 residues. CDR3 in amino acids: CASSLAEGQVWAF. The DNA for the CDR3 is TGCGCCAGCAGCTTGGCCGAGGGGCAGGTCTGGGCCTTC.

The V call is TRBV20-1, the J call TRBJ2-1; D uncertain. Trimming left V 3 bases short and J 1 base short, with 10 bases between. Germline V lookup: CDR1 DFQATT, CDR2 SNEGSKA (reference sequence). The CDR3 contains 14 residues. The CDR3 sequence is CSASRARSYNEQFF. CDR3 nucleotide sequence: TGCAGTGCTAGTAGGGCTAGGTCCTACAATGAGCAGTTCTTC.

The chain uses TRBV10-3 and TRBJ1-2, with TRBD1 matching 9 bases. The CDR3 has 16 amino acids. With 6 bases clipped from V and 0 bases from J, the junction kept 8 bases outside the gene matches. From germline, CDR1 is ENHRY and CDR2 SYGVKD. The CDR3 reads CAIRARDRDSNYGYTF. The CDR3, as DNA: TGTGCCATCAGAGCCCGGGACAGGGATTCTAACTATGGCTACACCTTC.

The V and J genes are TRBV2 and TRBJ1-2; the D gene is possibly TRBD1 (6 bases). CDR1 and CDR2 (germline): SNHLY, FYNNEI. CDR3 length: 13 amino acids. V gave up 8 bases and J gave up 4 bases, with 14 bases separating them. CDR3 amino acids: CASSPRGPYGYTF. The CDR3 DNA sequence: TGTGCCAGCTCCCCGCGGGGGCCCTATGGCTACACCTTC.

The gene calls are TRBV28 and TRBJ2-7, with a weak D call TRBD2 (5 bases). Germline V lookup: CDR1 MDHEN, CDR2 SYDVKM. CDR3 length: 15 amino acids. V was pared by 3 bases and J by 0 bases, with 12 bases between. The CDR3 is CASSLARGSSYEQYF. CDR3 nucleotide sequence: TGTGCCAGCAGTTTGGCCCGGGGTAGCTCCTACGAGCAGTACTTC.

The rearrangement joins TRBV4-1 to TRBJ1-4; D ambiguous. Trimming pared 4 bases from V and 7 bases from J, leaving 10 bases between. CDR3 length equals 13 residues. Germline CDR1 and CDR2: MGHRA and YSYEKL. The CDR3 sequence is CASSRGGREKLFF. The DNA for the CDR3 is TGCGCCAGCAGCCGGGGTGGACGTGAAAAACTGTTTTTT.

This chain connects TRBV20-1 to TRBJ1-2; D is ambiguous. Germline V gene data show CDR1 as DFQATT and CDR2 as SNEGSKA (reference sequence). This CDR3 region has 11 residues. Trimming took off 3 bases at V and 4 bases at J, with 6 bases between the two ends. This CDR3 is CSASIRYGYTF. In DNA form, the CDR3 reads TGCAGTGCTAGTATCCGCTATGGCTACACCTTC.

J is TRBJ1-2 and V is TRBV28, with a possible D match to TRBD1 (5 bases). CDR1 MDHEN and CDR2 SYDVKM come from the germline V gene. This CDR3 spans 12 amino acids. V lost 2 bases and J lost 8, with 9 bases in between. CDR3 nucleotides: TGTGCCAGCAGTTTAGCGGGGGACGGCTACACCTTC. Translation: CASSLAGDGYTF.

V gene TRBV20-1 combines with J gene TRBJ2-1; 7 nucleotides line up with TRBD2. Germline CDR1 is DFQATT and CDR2 is SNEGSKA (reference sequence). Trimming cost V 3 bases and J 5 bases; bases outside gene matches: 7. The CDR3 is 14 residues long. CDR3 protein: CSASRRGTHNEQFF. CDR3 nucleotides: TGCAGTGCTAGTAGGCGGGGGACCCACAATGAGCAGTTCTTC.

This chain links TRBV5-1 with TRBJ1-3; D remains ambiguous. Germline V lookup: CDR1 SGHRS, CDR2 YFSETQ. The CDR3 totals 14 residues. With 4 bases removed from V and 2 bases from J, the gap between germline ends came to 10 bases. CDR3 nucleotide sequence: TGCGCCAGCAGCGTTCCCGGGACTGGAAACACCATATATTTT. Translating gives CASSVPGTGNTIYF.

Regarding this clone: Within the sample, other DNA sequences also encode this same CDR3. This chain connects TRBV19 to TRBJ1-1; a weak D match, TRBD1 (5 bases). Trimming removed 3 bases from V and 1 base from J, with 9 bases in between. The CDR3 totals 14 residues. The germline gives CDR1 LNHDA, CDR2 SQIVND (reference sequence). The CDR3 nucleotides read TGTGCCAGTAGTATGCGGGGGGAGAACACTGAAGCTTTCTTT. Its translation is CASSMRGENTEAFF.

V gene TRBV19 combines with J gene TRBJ1-1; tentatively, D is TRBD1 (6 bases). Germline loops: CDR1 LNHDA, CDR2 SQIVND (reference sequence). Trimming shortened V by 5 bases and J by 7 bases, and 8 bases separated the two germline ends. The length of the CDR3 is 11 residues. The DNA of the CDR3 is TGTGCCAGTAGTCGGGGGCTTGAAGCTTTCTTT. It yields the protein CASSRGLEAFF.

V is TRBV5-1 and J is TRBJ1-5; D remains unclear. With 4 bases removed from V and 7 bases from J, the gap between germline ends came to 15 bases. The CDR3 totals 14 residues. CDR1 is SGHRS and CDR2 is YFSETQ in the germline V gene. CDR3 in amino acids: CASSLGGYGQPQHF. CDR3 sequence (DNA): TGCGCCAGCAGCCTGGGAGGGTACGGGCAGCCCCAGCATTTT. The full variable domain, its missing parts supplied by reference TRBV5-1 and TRBJ1-5, is KAGVTQTPRYLIKTRGQQVTLSCSPISGHRSVSWYQQTPGQGLQFLFEYFSETQRNKGNFPGRFSGRQFSNSRSEMNVSTLELGDSALYLCASSLGGYGQPQHFGDGTRLSIL.

This sequence joins TRBV9 and TRBJ2-1; tentatively, D is TRBD1 or TRBD2 (5 bases each). Trimming stripped 0 bases from V and 0 bases from J, with 10 bases between. CDR1 and CDR2 (germline): SGDLS, YYNGEE. The CDR3 spans 16 residues. The CDR3, as DNA: TGTGCCAGCAGCGTAGGGGGACCGGGCTCCTACAATGAGCAGTTCTTC. Translated: CASSVGGPGSYNEQFF.

By sample share, this clone is medium-sized (0.01 to 0.1%). V gene TRBV27 combines with J gene TRBJ1-2; 9 bases agree with TRBD1. This CDR3 has 16 amino acids. Germline loops: CDR1 MNHEY, CDR2 SMNVEV (reference sequence). Trimming took 4 bases from V and 3 from J; bases not matched to a gene: 9. For the CDR3, the DNA is TGTGCCAGCAGTTCGACCACAGGGGGCGCGCACTATGGCTACACCTTC. Translation gives CASSSTTGGAHYGYTF.

This clone was found a few times. The chain links TRBV4-2 to TRBJ1-6, with 9 bases aligning to TRBD1. The germline gives CDR1 LGHNA, CDR2 YNFKEQ. This CDR3 region has 18 residues. The trim removed 0 bases at V and 5 bases at J, leaving 8 bases unmatched. CDR3 in amino acids: CASSQDGGQGRNNSPLHF. The CDR3 DNA sequence: TGTGCCAGCAGCCAAGATGGGGGACAGGGCCGGAATAATTCACCCCTCCACTTT.